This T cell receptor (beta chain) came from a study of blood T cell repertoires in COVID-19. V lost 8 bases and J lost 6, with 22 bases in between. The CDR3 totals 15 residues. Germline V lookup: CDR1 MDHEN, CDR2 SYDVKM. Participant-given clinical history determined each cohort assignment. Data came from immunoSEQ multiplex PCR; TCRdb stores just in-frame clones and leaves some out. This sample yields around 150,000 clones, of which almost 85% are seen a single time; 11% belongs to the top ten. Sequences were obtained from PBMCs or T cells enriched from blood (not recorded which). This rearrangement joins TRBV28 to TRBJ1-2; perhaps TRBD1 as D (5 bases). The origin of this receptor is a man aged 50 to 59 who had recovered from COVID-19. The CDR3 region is CASRELVEGRDGYTF. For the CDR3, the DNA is TGTGCCAGCCGAGAGCTCGTGGAGGGGAGGGATGGCTACACCTTC.